A single sample is the source of the 21 T cell receptor beta chains below, sequenced in a study of blood T cell repertoires in COVID-19. TCRdb keeps only in-frame clones here, not all; method: immunoSEQ multiplex PCR. The sample carries about 440,000 clones, around 89% recorded once. The sequenced sample was peripheral blood. These TCRs come from a woman aged 25 to 39 with acute or convalescent COVID-19.

The chain recombines TRBV5-4 with TRBJ2-6, with D unresolved. Germline CDR1 reads SGHNT; CDR2 reads YYREEE (reference sequence). The CDR3 length is 15 residues. The V end was cut by 1 base, the J end by 0 bases, with 5 bases between. CDR3 sequence reads: CASSLPRSGANVLTF. CDR3 bases: TGTGCCAGCAGCTTGCCGCGCTCTGGGGCCAACGTCCTGACTTTC.

The rearrangement links TRBV12-5 to TRBJ2-7, with D maybe TRBD1 (5 bases). This CDR3 comprises 15 residues. Trimming pared 2 bases from V and 3 bases from J, leaving 14 bases between. CDR1 and CDR2 from the germline V gene are LGHNT and FRNRAP. CDR3 in amino acids: CASGLPTLGVYEQYF. CDR3 nucleotide sequence: TGTGCTAGTGGTTTGCCGACCTTAGGGGTCTACGAGCAGTACTTC.

The V call is TRBV15, the J call TRBJ1-2; TRBD1 aligns across 7 bases. J lost 6 bases, V lost 1 base, and 5 bases had no gene match. CDR1 and CDR2 from the germline V gene are LNHNV and YYDKDF (reference sequence). The CDR3 is 14 residues long. Written as DNA, the CDR3 is TGTGCCACCAGCAGAGCACAGGGGATGCATGGCTACACCTTC. This gives the protein CATSRAQGMHGYTF. Complete variable domain (other parts from reference TRBV15 and TRBJ1-2): DAMVIQNPRYQVTQFGKPVTLSCSQTLNHNVMYWYQQKSSQAPKLLFHYYDKDFNNEADTPDNFQSRRPNTSFCFLDIRSPGLGDTAMYLCATSRAQGMHGYTFGSGTRLTVV.

The chain couples TRBV18 to TRBJ1-6; D gene unclear. Germline lookup yields CDR1 KGHSH and CDR2 LQKENI. V was shortened by 6 bases and J by 5 bases, with 11 bases between the two germline ends. This CDR3 comprises 14 residues. The DNA for the CDR3 is TGTGCCAGCTCCACAGTTGCTGATAATTCACCCCTCCACTTT. This gives the protein CASSTVADNSPLHF.

V is TRBV27 and J is TRBJ1-5; D is possibly TRBD1 (5 bases). CDR1 MNHEY and CDR2 SMNVEV come from the germline V gene (reference sequence). Deletions cut 4 bases from V and 9 bases from J, with 13 bases between. The CDR3 is 13 residues long. CDR3 bases: TGTGCCAGCAGTTCAAAGGGGCCTCCGCCCCAGCATTTT. Encoded protein: CASSSKGPPPQHF.

The genes are TRBV29-1 and TRBJ2-1, with 7 nucleotides matching TRBD1. Losses at the gene ends were 0 bases for V and 0 bases for J; bases not matched to a gene: 8. The length of the CDR3 is 17 residues. Germline lookup yields CDR1 SQVTM and CDR2 ANQGSEA. The chain's CDR3 is CSVEDQGQDLSYNEQFF. The DNA for the CDR3 is TGCAGCGTTGAAGATCAAGGACAGGACCTCTCCTACAATGAGCAGTTCTTC.

The rearrangement joins TRBV5-6 to TRBJ2-1; 7 positions agree with TRBD1. Germline CDR1 SGHDT, CDR2 YYEEEE. The J segment lost 4 bases and the V segment lost 2 bases, leaving 3 bases of the junction unmatched. The CDR3 spans 14 residues. The CDR3 reads CASSLRGRYNEQFF. The CDR3 bases are TGTGCCAGCAGCTTAAGGGGGCGGTACAATGAGCAGTTCTTC.

This clone has only a few counts. This chain uses TRBV5-1 with TRBJ2-1, with D maybe TRBD1 (5 bases). Germline CDR1 reads SGHRS; CDR2 reads YFSETQ. V gave up 6 bases and J gave up 10 bases, with 17 bases separating them. The CDR3 contains 13 residues. CDR3 sequence: CASIPLAGQEQFF. The DNA of the CDR3 is TGCGCCAGCATCCCCCTGGCAGGGCAGGAGCAGTTCTTC.

This sequence joins TRBV30 and TRBJ1-6; 9 positions agree with TRBD1. V trimming: 6 bases; J trimming: 6 bases; junction bases outside the gene matches: 9. CDR3 length equals 15 residues. Looked up from germline, CDR1 is GTSNPN and CDR2 is SVGIG (reference sequence). CDR3 protein: CACTKQGASNSPLHF. CDR3 DNA: TGTGCCTGCACGAAACAGGGGGCGAGTAATTCACCCCTCCACTTT. The full variable domain, with the rest looked up from reference TRBV30 and TRBJ1-6, is SQTIHQWPATLVQPVGSPLSLECTVEGTSNPNLYWYRQAAGRGLQLLFYSVGIGQISSEVPQNLSASRPQDRQFILSSKKLLLSDSGFYLCACTKQGASNSPLHFGNGTRLTVT.

This clone was counted once. The J gene is TRBJ2-5, the V gene TRBV4-2; TRBD2 matches at 11 bases. V lost 1 base and J lost 2; bases outside the gene matches: 9. Germline V gene sequence: CDR1 LGHNA, CDR2 YNFKEQ. This CDR3 contains 18 residues. The CDR3 bases are TGTGCCAGCAGCCAAGGTAGCGGGGGGGCCGCGCCTCAAGAGACCCAGTACTTC. This encodes CASSQGSGGAAPQETQYF.

The V gene is TRBV24-1, the J gene TRBJ2-1; perhaps TRBD1 as D (5 bases). Trimming removed 3 bases at V and 10 bases at J, with 18 bases between. The CDR3 extends over 15 amino acids. Germline V gene sequence: CDR1 KGHDR, CDR2 SFDVKD. Written as DNA, the CDR3 is TGTGCCACCAGTGATCCCTCTATCAGGGTATACGAGCAGTTCTTC. Translated, it gives CATSDPSIRVYEQFF.

This chain connects TRBV9 to TRBJ1-1; 7 nucleotides align to TRBD1. Germline lookup yields CDR1 SGDLS and CDR2 YYNGEE. This CDR3 contains 16 residues. Trimming took 4 bases from V and 2 from J; bases not matched to a gene: 11. CDR3 in DNA: TGTGCCAGCAGCACACCATTGACAGGGTCAAACACTGAAGCTTTCTTT. It specifies CASSTPLTGSNTEAFF.

The V and J genes are TRBV21-1 and TRBJ1-1. TRBV21-1 is marked as a pseudogene. The CDR3 is 15 residues long. CDR3 region: CASGGPRGENTEAFF. The CDR3 DNA is TGTGCCAGCGGGGGTCCGCGGGGTGAGAACACTGAAGCTTTCTTT.

This chain connects TRBV7-2 to TRBJ2-1, with unresolved D. Deletions cut 1 base from V and 6 bases from J, with 7 bases between. CDR3 length: 13 amino acids. CDR1 is SGHTA and CDR2 is FQGNSA in the germline V gene. The CDR3 here is CASSLGLVNEQFF. In DNA form, the CDR3 reads TGTGCCAGCAGCTTAGGGCTGGTCAATGAGCAGTTCTTC.

The gene calls are TRBV6-5 and TRBJ1-6; weak D call: TRBD1 (5 bases). The germline V and J ends were trimmed by 7 bases and 3 bases, with 10 bases remaining between them. The CDR3 has 14 amino acids. CDR1 and CDR2 from the germline V gene are MNHEY and SVGAGI. The DNA of the CDR3 is TGTGCCAGCACCCAGGGCCTCTATAATTCACCCCTCCACTTT. Translating it yields CASTQGLYNSPLHF.

J is TRBJ1-6 and V is TRBV5-8, with D tentatively TRBD1 (5 bases). Germline CDR1 is SGHTS and CDR2 is YDEGEE. The CDR3 spans 13 residues. Trimming took off 4 bases at V and 4 bases at J, with 6 bases between the two ends. The CDR3 DNA is TGTGCCAGCAGCCAGGGATATAATTCACCCCTCCACTTT. This gives the protein CASSQGYNSPLHF.

The genes are TRBV4-1 and TRBJ1-2, with 10 bases aligning to TRBD1. CDR3 length: 18 amino acids. The germline gives CDR1 MGHRA, CDR2 YSYEKL. The trim removed 1 base at V and 4 bases at J, leaving 12 bases unmatched. The DNA for the CDR3 is TGCGCCAGCAGCCAAGTCCCGGACAGGGGGATAGCAGGCTATGGCTACACCTTC. It is translated as CASSQVPDRGIAGYGYTF.

The chain has TRBV19 and TRBJ1-1; D might be TRBD1 (5 bases). CDR3 size: 14 residues. The V end was cut by 7 bases, the J end by 5 bases, with 17 bases between. The germline gives CDR1 LNHDA, CDR2 SQIVND (reference sequence). CDR3 amino acids: CASKTSRVGTEAFF. In DNA form, the CDR3 reads TGTGCCAGTAAGACATCCAGGGTCGGGACTGAAGCTTTCTTT.

The chain links TRBV15 to TRBJ1-1; D is unresolved. Germline values: CDR1 LNHNV, CDR2 YYDKDF (reference sequence). The CDR3 totals 17 residues. Trimming stripped 3 bases from V and 3 bases from J, with 20 bases between. The CDR3 sequence: CATSSHPHGVMDTEAFF. CDR3 nucleotides: TGTGCCACCAGCAGCCACCCACACGGGGTCATGGACACTGAAGCTTTCTTT.

The chain employs TRBV19 and TRBJ2-7, with 13 nucleotides matching TRBD2. Germline CDR1 reads LNHDA; CDR2 reads SQIVND (reference sequence). V lost 3 bases, J lost 3 bases, and 17 bases stayed unmatched. This CDR3 is 20 amino acids long. The CDR3 protein is CASSITSTSGGRGRLYEQYF. For the CDR3, the DNA is TGTGCCAGTAGTATTACCTCGACTAGCGGGGGGCGCGGAAGACTCTACGAGCAGTACTTC. Full variable domain (remainder filled in from reference TRBV19 and TRBJ2-7): DGGITQSPKYLFRKEGQNVTLSCEQNLNHDAMYWYRQDPGQGLRLIYYSQIVNDFQKGDIAEGYSVSREKKESFPLTVTSAQKNPTAFYLCASSITSTSGGRGRLYEQYFGPGTRLTVT.

V gene TRBV21-1 combines with J gene TRBJ1-5. TRBV21-1 is flagged as a pseudogene. The CDR3 totals 13 residues. The CDR3 region is CASSKDEAQPQHF. Written as DNA, the CDR3 is TGTGCCAGCAGCAAAGATGAGGCTCAGCCCCAGCATTTT.